This paragraph covers one TCR beta chain sequence. Its antigen remains unidentified. The source of the sample is a study of cytomegalovirus exposure and HLA in healthy donors. Study-wide background: Later, an analysis reported that the 110 or so validation repertoires had used the same platform as the 666 first-cohort repertoires.

Study-level findings and limits: It was reportedly the case that the classifier diagnosed cytomegalovirus status with high specificity and sensitivity.

Germline V CDR1 and CDR2: SEHNR, FQNEAQ (reference sequence). With 7 bases clipped from V and 7 bases from J, the junction kept 11 bases outside the gene matches. The CDR3 is 14 amino acids. Repertoires were generated with immunoSEQ multiplex PCR, while TCRdb's copy carries only in-frame clones and drops some. The data contain fewer than 250,000 clones, 80% to 85% of them seen just once; the ten biggest clones take up around 15%. This sequence was found in a woman aged 25 to 39 in good health and CMV-seropositive. The chain couples TRBV7-9 to TRBJ1-2; TRBD1 agrees at 8 bases. Specimen: PBMCs. CDR3 sequence reads: CASTFGDRFGGYTF. For the CDR3, the DNA is TGTGCCAGCACCTTCGGGGACAGGTTTGGTGGCTACACCTTC.